The 18 T cell receptor beta chains below all came from one sample that was sequenced in a study of tumor and adjacent non-tumor tissue in lung cancer. No cell sorting was done before RNA was extracted from the tissue. The library came from three nested PCR rounds adapted from ARM-PCR protocols. TCRdb fed the multiplex PCR reads into MiXCR, producing one record per CDR3 protein. The profile covers tens of thousands of distinct CDR3 sequences, with roughly 60% appearing a single time and over 20% taken by the ten largest. Sequencing was carried out using lung tumor tissue. The receptors shown here come from a man aged 50-60 years with non-small cell lung cancer.

The gene calls are TRBV11-2 and TRBJ2-5, with D unclear. V gave up 5 bases and J gave up 14 bases, with 21 bases separating them. The CDR3 has 13 residues. Germline values: CDR1 SGHAT, CDR2 FQNNGV. CDR3 DNA: TGTGCCAGCAGCCAAGGTCCCCAAGAGATCCATTACTTC. Amino acid sequence: CASSQGPQEIHYF.

The chain carries TRBV19 and TRBJ2-2; D is uncertain. Trimming removed 4 bases at V and 0 bases at J, with 9 bases between. The CDR3 extends over 15 amino acids. Germline V lookup: CDR1 LNHDA, CDR2 SQIVND (reference sequence). This CDR3 reads CASSTPGANTGELFF. The DNA of the CDR3 is TGTGCCAGTAGTACCCCCGGCGCGAACACCGGGGAGCTGTTTTTT. Together with reference TRBV19 and TRBJ2-2, the CDR3 gives the full variable domain: DGGITQSPKYLFRKEGQNVTLSCEQNLNHDAMYWYRQDPGQGLRLIYYSQIVNDFQKGDIAEGYSVSREKKESFPLTVTSAQKNPTAFYLCASSTPGANTGELFFGEGSRLTVL.

This clonotype was observed at least ten times. The chain has TRBV29-1 and TRBJ2-1; 12 bases are a match to TRBD2. The CDR3 runs to 13 residues. V lost 7 bases to trimming and J lost 10 bases; unmatched junction nucleotides: 8. Germline loops: CDR1 SQVTM, CDR2 ANQGSEA. This CDR3 reads CSGDRTSGTEQFF. In nucleotides, the CDR3 is TGCAGCGGAGACAGGACTAGCGGGACCGAGCAGTTCTTC.

Notes on this clonotype: The junction differs from germline at one of its ends, possibly a read error. The V gene is TRBV6-1, the J gene TRBJ2-3; D remains ambiguous. This CDR3 spans 11 amino acids. Germline CDR1 is MNHNS and CDR2 is SASEGT. The DNA for the CDR3 is TGTGCCAGCAATGGCGTAGATACGCAGTATTTC. It yields the protein CASNGVDTQYF.

With respect to this clonotype: Its ends do not fully match the called genes, so a read error is possible. The gene calls are TRBV11-1 and TRBJ2-1; D call uncertain. The CDR3 runs to 14 residues. Germline assignment: CDR1 SGHAT and CDR2 FQDESV (reference sequence). The CDR3 coding sequence is TGTGCCAGCATCTTAGAACGGATAGACAAAGAGCAGTTCTTC. Translation gives CASILERIDKEQFF.

The V and J genes are TRBV6-1 and TRBJ2-3; 7 nucleotides line up with TRBD2. CDR1 MNHNS and CDR2 SASEGT come from the germline V gene. The CDR3 has 16 amino acids. This chain's CDR3 is CVSSEDTCGRSDTQYF. CDR3 nucleotides: TGTGTCAGTAGTGAAGATACTTGCGGGAGATCTGATACGCAGTATTTT.

The V call is TRBV6-6, the J call TRBJ1-4; no clear D gene. Trimming took 5 bases from V and 7 from J, leaving 17 bases between them. The germline V gene has CDR1 MNHNY and CDR2 SVGAGI (reference sequence). This CDR3 is built from 15 residues. In nucleotides, the CDR3 is TGTGCCAGCAGTGCCCCAGAGCCTGAAAGTGAAAAACTGTTTTTT. Protein sequence: CASSAPEPESEKLFF.

As to this clonotype: One end of the junction does not line up with germline, which may come from a read error. The V gene is TRBV5-5, the J gene TRBJ2-5, with D possibly matching TRBD2 (6 bases). The CDR3 runs 15 residues. CDR1 is SGHKS and CDR2 is YYEKEE in the germline V gene (reference sequence). The CDR3 nucleotides read TGTGTCAGCAACACGGAGGGCCGGTATGGAGAGACCCAGTACTTC. Translation gives CVSNTEGRYGETQYF.

This clonotype was recorded many times. This rearrangement joins TRBV12-3 or TRBV12-4 to TRBJ2-5; possibly TRBD1 for D (5 bases). Between the trimmed V and J ends, which lost 2 bases and 1 base, there was a span of 8 bases. The CDR3 spans 14 residues. This chain's CDR3 is CASSLPGSQETQYF. The CDR3 nucleotides are TGTGCCAGCAGTTTACCAGGGTCCCAAGAGACCCAGTACTTC.

This clonotype was detected a few times. This could be a read error, since a much larger clone is one nucleotide away. CDR3 protein: CSALHLGRTDRQYF. CDR3 DNA: TGCAGTGCTCTCCATCTGGGCCGCACAGATAGGCAGTATTTT. The chain employs TRBV20-1 and TRBJ2-3; D not certain. This CDR3 is built from 14 residues. Germline loops: CDR1 DFQATT, CDR2 SNEGSKA (reference sequence).

The chain links TRBV21-1 to TRBJ1-2. TRBV21-1 is termed a pseudogene. There are 13 residues in the CDR3. CDR3 in amino acids: CASSKDWFEGYTF. As DNA, the CDR3 is TGCGCCAGCAGCAAAGACTGGTTTGAGGGCTACACCTTC.

A word on this clonotype: Compared with germline, one end of the junction differs, possibly owing to a read error. This chain links TRBV11-2 with TRBJ2-3; D not resolved. This CDR3 comprises 15 residues. Germline values: CDR1 SGHAT, CDR2 FQNNGV. CDR3 loop: CACSLDAHPTDTQYF. As DNA, the CDR3 is TGTGCCTGCAGCTTAGATGCTCATCCCACAGATACGCAGTATTTT.

Concerning this clonotype itself: It may be a read error: a sequence one base away is much more abundant. This CDR3 reads CASNYRGLGTGELFF. The CDR3 DNA reads as TGTGCCAGCAATTACAGGGGGCTAGGCACCGGGGAGCTGTTTTTT. This rearrangement joins TRBV6-5 to TRBJ2-2; 9 bases line up with TRBD1. This CDR3 is built from 15 residues. The germline V gene encodes CDR1 MNHEY and CDR2 SVGAGI.

This clonotype was observed at least ten times. This may be a read error: a much more frequent sequence differs by one nucleotide. This chain links TRBV11-3 with TRBJ2-2; no clear D gene. The CDR3 totals 12 residues. The V gene's germline CDR1 is SGHNT and CDR2 YENEEA. Trimming removed 8 bases from V and 3 bases from J, with 7 bases in between. The CDR3 here is CASGSYTGELFF. The CDR3 region has the DNA TGTGCCAGCGGCTCGTACACCGGGGAGCTGTTTTTT.

This clonotype was counted only a few times. V and J are TRBV7-8 and TRBJ2-7; D may be TRBD1 (7 bases). The V and J ends lost 1 base and 6 bases respectively, with 13 bases between them. CDR3 size: 14 residues. The germline CDR1 and CDR2 sequences are SGHVS and FQNEAQ. The CDR3 protein is CASSLVGQGGEQYF. The CDR3 nucleotides are TGTGCCAGCAGCTTAGTTGGTCAGGGGGGCGAGCAGTACTTC.

As for this clonotype: The conserved closing phenylalanine or tryptophan is absent in this CDR3, likely reflecting a read error. The V call is TRBV5-1, the J call TRBJ1-1, with unresolved D. The CDR3 contains 12 residues. Trimming cost V 0 bases and J 7 bases, with 7 bases left between them. CDR1 is SGHRS, CDR2 YFSETQ, per germline. The CDR3 loop reads CASSLDGSEAFL. The CDR3 coding sequence is TGCGCCAGCAGCTTGGATGGCAGTGAAGCTTTCCTT.

As to this clonotype: The junction departs from germline at one end; a sequencing error may be responsible. The chain uses TRBV14 and TRBJ1-1; D is uncertain. CDR1 and CDR2 (germline): SGHDN, FVKESK. The CDR3 consists of 15 residues. This CDR3 is CASSQRPRIDTKAFF. CDR3 bases: TGTGCCAGCAGCCAAAGGCCCCGCATAGACACTAAAGCTTTCTTT.

A single count supports this clonotype. The conserved final phenylalanine or tryptophan is absent from the CDR3, which likely points to a read error. The chain recombines TRBV29-1 with TRBJ2-1; the match to TRBD2 covers 9 bases. Germline lookup yields CDR1 SQVTM and CDR2 ANQGSEA. The CDR3 runs to 14 residues. Here the CDR3 DNA reads TGCAGCGTTGAGACGGGACTAGCATATAATGGGCAGTTCTTA. Translation: CSVETGLAYNGQFL.